Here is one T cell receptor (beta chain) with its context. With 60 Vbeta and 13 Jbeta primers, the PCR was carried out. TCRdb's table, derived via immunoSEQ multiplex PCR, lists solely in-frame clones and lacks some. The profile shows about 200,000 clones, roughly 85% of them singletons. The CDR3 length is 15 residues. The germline V and J ends were trimmed by 8 bases and 2 bases, with 15 bases remaining between them. Germline V gene lookup returns CDR1 MDHEN and CDR2 SYDVKM. The record originates from a study of cytomegalovirus exposure and HLA in healthy donors. In the study overall: About 85 million unique TCRs from HLA-typed donors were held in an early release of data.

The specimen sequenced was PBMCs. This rearrangement joins TRBV28 to TRBJ2-2; D is uncertain. This clonotype originated in a woman aged 45-65 years in good health and CMV-seronegative. CDR3 loop: CASHTLPTNTGELFF. The DNA of the CDR3 is TGTGCCAGCCATACCTTACCTACTAACACCGGGGAGCTGTTTTTT.